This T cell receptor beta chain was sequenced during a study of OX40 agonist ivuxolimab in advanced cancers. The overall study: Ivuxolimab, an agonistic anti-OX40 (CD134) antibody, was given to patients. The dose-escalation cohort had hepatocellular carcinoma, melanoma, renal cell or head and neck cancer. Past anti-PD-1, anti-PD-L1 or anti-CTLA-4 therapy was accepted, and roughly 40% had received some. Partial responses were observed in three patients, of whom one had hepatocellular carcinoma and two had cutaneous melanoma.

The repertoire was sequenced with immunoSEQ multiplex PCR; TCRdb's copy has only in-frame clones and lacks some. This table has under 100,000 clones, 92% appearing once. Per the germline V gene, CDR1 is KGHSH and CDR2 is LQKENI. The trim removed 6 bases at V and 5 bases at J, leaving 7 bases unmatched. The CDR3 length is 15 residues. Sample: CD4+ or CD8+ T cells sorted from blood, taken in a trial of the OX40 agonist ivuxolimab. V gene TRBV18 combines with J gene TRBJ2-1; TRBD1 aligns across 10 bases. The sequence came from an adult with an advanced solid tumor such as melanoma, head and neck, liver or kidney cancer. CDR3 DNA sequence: TGTGCCAGCTCTGTTGACAGGGGGCGGAACAATGAGCAGTTCTTC. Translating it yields CASSVDRGRNNEQFF. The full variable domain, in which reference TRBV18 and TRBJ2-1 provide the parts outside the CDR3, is NAGVMQNPRHLVRRRGQEARLRCSPMKGHSHVYWYRQLPEEGLKFMVYLQKENIIDESGMPKERFSAEFPKEGPSILRIQQVVRGDSAAYFCASSVDRGRNNEQFFGPGTRLTVL.